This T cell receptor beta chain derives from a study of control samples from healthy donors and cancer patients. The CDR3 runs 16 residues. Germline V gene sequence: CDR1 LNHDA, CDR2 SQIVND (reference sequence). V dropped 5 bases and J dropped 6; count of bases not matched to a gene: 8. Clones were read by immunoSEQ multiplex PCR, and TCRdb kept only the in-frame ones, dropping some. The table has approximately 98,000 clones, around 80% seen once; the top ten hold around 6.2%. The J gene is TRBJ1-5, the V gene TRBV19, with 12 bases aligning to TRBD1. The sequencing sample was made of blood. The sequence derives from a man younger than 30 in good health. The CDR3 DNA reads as TGTGCCAGTAGTGCGCCGGGACAGGGGGCGCGTCAGCCCCAGCATTTT. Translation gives CASSAPGQGARQPQHF.